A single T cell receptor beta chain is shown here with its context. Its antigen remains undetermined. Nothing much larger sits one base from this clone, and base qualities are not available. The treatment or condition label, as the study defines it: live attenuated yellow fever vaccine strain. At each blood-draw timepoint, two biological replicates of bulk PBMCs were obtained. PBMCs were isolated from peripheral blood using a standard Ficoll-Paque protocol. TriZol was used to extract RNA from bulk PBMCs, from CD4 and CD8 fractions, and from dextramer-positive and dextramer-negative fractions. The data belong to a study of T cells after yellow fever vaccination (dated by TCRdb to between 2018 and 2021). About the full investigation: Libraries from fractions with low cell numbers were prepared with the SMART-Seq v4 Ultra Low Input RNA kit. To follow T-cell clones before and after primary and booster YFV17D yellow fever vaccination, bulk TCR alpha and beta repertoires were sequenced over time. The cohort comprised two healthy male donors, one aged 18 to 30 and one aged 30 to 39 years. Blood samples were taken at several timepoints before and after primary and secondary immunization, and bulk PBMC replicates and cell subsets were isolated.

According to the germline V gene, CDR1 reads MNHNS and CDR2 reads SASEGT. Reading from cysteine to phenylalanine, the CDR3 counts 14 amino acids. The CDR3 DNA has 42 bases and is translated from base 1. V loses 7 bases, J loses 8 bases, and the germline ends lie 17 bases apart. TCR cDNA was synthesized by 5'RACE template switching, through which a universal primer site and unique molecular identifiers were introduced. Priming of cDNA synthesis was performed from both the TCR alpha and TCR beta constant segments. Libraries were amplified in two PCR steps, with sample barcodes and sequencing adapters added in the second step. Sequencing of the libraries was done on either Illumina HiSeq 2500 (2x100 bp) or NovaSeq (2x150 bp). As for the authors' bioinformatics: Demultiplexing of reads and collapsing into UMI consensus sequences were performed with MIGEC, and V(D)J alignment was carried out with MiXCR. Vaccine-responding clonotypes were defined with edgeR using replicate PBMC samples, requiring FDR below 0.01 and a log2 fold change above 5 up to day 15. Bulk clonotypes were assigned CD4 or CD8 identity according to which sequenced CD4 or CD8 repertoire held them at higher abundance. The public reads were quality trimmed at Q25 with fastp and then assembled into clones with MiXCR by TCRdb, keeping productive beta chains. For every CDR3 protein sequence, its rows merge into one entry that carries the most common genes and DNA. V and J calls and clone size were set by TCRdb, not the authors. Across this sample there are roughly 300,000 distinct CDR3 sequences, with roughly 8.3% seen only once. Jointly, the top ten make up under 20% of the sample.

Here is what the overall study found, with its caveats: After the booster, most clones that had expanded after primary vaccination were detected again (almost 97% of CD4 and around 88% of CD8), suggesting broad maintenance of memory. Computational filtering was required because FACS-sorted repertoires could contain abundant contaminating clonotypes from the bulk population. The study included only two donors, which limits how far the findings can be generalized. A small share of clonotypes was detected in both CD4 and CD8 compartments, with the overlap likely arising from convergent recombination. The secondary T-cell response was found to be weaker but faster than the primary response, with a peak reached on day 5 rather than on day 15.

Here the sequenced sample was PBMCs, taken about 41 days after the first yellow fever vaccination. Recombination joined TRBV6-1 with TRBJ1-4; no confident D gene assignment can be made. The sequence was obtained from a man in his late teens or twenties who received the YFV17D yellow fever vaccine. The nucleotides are TGTGCCAGCAACGATCGGGAGGGAAACGAAAAACTGTTTTTT. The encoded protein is CASNDREGNEKLFF.